This TCR beta chain is from a study of human T cells and chemical hapten exposure. Findings of the study overall: The study found that PT1 expanded TCR counts correlated positively with patch test score. Donors were affected by alopecia, so their immune reaction might vary from that of healthy individuals.

The V end was cut by 5 bases, the J end by 2 bases, with 15 bases between. The CDR3 spans 15 residues. The germline CDR1 and CDR2 sequences are SNHLY and FYNNEI. Time point noted: pre-sensitization, week 0. Treatment here: therapeutic diphenylcyclopropenone sensitization with weekly scalp DPC. In regard to this clonotype: What it recognizes is unknown.

TCRdb processed the RACE reads anew with MiXCR; each CDR3 protein has one entry. The sample contains under 200,000 distinct CDR3 sequences, around 30% of which appear only once. The J gene is TRBJ2-5, the V gene TRBV2; either TRBD1 or TRBD2 may supply D (5 bases each). The material was whole blood, obtained in connection with sensitization to the hapten diphenylcyclopropenone (DPC). The origin of this receptor is a woman younger than 45 with alopecia areata. Some clones in this sample may be carry-over from other donors' samples. The CDR3 nucleotides are TGTGCCAGCAGTCTCCGGGACGGCTCTCAAGAGACCCAGTACTTC. This codes for CASSLRDGSQETQYF.